This T cell receptor (beta chain) comes out of a study of blood T cell repertoires in COVID-19. Across the whole study: Acute and convalescent COVID-19 samples came from the United States, Italy and Spain.

The assay was immunoSEQ multiplex PCR, and TCRdb's table has in-frame clones only and misses some. The sample shows about 380,000 clones, roughly 84% of them seen only once. The CDR3 totals 15 residues. Trimming cost V 1 base and J 0 bases, with 10 bases left between them. CDR1 is MNHEY, CDR2 SMNVEV, per germline (reference sequence). Cohort assignment relied on participant-reported clinical history. Sequencing input: PBMCs or T cells enriched from blood (not recorded which). The source of this sequence is a woman in her 30s who had recovered from COVID-19. V gene TRBV27 combines with J gene TRBJ2-7, with D hard to call. This CDR3 reads CASSLYPWSSYEQYF. The CDR3 DNA reads TGTGCCAGCAGTTTATATCCGTGGAGCTCCTACGAGCAGTACTTC.